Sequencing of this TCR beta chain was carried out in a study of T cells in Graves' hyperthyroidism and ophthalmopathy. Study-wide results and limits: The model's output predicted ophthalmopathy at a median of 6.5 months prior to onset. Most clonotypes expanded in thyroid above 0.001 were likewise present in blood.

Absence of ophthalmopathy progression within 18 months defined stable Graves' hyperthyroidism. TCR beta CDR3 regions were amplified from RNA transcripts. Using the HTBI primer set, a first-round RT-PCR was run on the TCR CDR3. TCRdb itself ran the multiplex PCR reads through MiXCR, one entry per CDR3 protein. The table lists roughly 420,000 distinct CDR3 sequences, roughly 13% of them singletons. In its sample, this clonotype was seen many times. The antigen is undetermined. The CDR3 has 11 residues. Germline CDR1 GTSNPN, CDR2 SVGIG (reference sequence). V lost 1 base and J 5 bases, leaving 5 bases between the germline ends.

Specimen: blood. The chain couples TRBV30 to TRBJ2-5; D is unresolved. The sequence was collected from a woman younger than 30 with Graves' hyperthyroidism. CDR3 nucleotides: TGTGCCTGGAGTGGAAAGGAGACCCAGTACTTC. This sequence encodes CAWSGKETQYF.